These 13 T cell receptor beta chains were sequenced from one sample in a study of CD8+CD57+ T cells in acquired aplastic anemia. Genomic DNA, serving as template, underwent TCR beta VDJ and CDR3 profiling. TCRdb called the reads again in MiXCR, with one record for every CDR3 protein. In the table there are 150,000 to 180,000 distinct CDR3 sequences, approximately 52% of which are singletons. Sequencing was done on patients that had shown CD8+CD57+ cell expansion by flow cytometry. Sequencing input: sorted CD4+, CD8+, or CD8+CD57+ T cells (not recorded which) from PBMCs. The receptors shown here come from a human donor with aplastic anemia.

This chain joins TRBV9 and TRBJ2-2; 9 bases are shared with TRBD1. V gave up 0 bases and J gave up 1 base; unmatched junction bases: 4. CDR3 length: 17 amino acids. Germline lookup yields CDR1 SGDLS and CDR2 YYNGEE. The DNA for the CDR3 is TGTGCCAGCAGCGTAGTTATGGGACAGGGGAACACCGGGGAGCTGTTTTTT. Protein sequence: CASSVVMGQGNTGELFF.

The chain uses TRBV2 and TRBJ2-7, with 9 bases lining up with TRBD2. The trim removed 6 bases at V and 6 bases at J, leaving 12 bases unmatched. The CDR3 sequence is 15 residues long. Germline V gives CDR1 SNHLY, CDR2 FYNNEI. The CDR3: CASSRGTSHPSEQYF. CDR3 bases: TGTGCCAGCAGCCGTGGGACTAGCCATCCGTCCGAGCAGTACTTC.

V usage is TRBV19 and J usage is TRBJ2-5; 10 positions agree with TRBD2. V lost 6 bases to trimming and J lost 1 base; unmatched junction nucleotides: 2. The CDR3 consists of 14 residues. Germline V gene sequence: CDR1 LNHDA, CDR2 SQIVND (reference sequence). The CDR3 DNA sequence: TGTGCCAGTAGGCGACTAGCGGGCCAAGAGACCCAGTACTTC. Encoded protein: CASRRLAGQETQYF.

CDR3 DNA sequence: TGTGCCAGCAGTGGTCGAACCTACGAGCAGTACTTC. Translated: CASSGRTYEQYF. The chain recombines TRBV7-9 with TRBJ2-7; D not certain. The CDR3 contains 12 residues. Germline V gene lookup returns CDR1 SEHNR and CDR2 FQNEAQ (reference sequence). Trimming stripped 6 bases from V and 2 bases from J, with 8 bases between.

This clonotype was found a few times. The chain joins TRBV5-4 to TRBJ1-1; possibly TRBD1 for D (5 bases). V was pared by 4 bases and J by 6 bases, with 28 bases between. The CDR3 extends over 18 amino acids. Germline CDR1 is SGHNT and CDR2 is YYREEE (reference sequence). In DNA, the CDR3 is TGTGCCAGCAGCGTGGGGGGACTCCCGGGACCCCCAAGGGCTGAAGCTTTCTTT. This codes for CASSVGGLPGPPRAEAFF.

The table lists this clonotype with many counts. This chain connects TRBV20-1 to TRBJ1-5; tentatively, D is TRBD1 (5 bases). The CDR3 contains 14 residues. The germline V gene has CDR1 DFQATT and CDR2 SNEGSKA (reference sequence). Trimming took 3 bases from V and 6 from J, leaving 15 bases between them. The CDR3 sequence is CSASLSGRGQPQHF. The CDR3 DNA follows: TGCAGTGCTAGTCTTTCAGGGAGGGGTCAGCCCCAGCATTTT.

The V and J genes are TRBV5-5 and TRBJ1-2; D is ambiguous. Trimming removed 2 bases from V and 4 bases from J, with 9 bases in between. Germline CDR1 and CDR2: SGHKS and YYEKEE (reference sequence). The CDR3 has 13 amino acids. As DNA, the CDR3 is TGTGCCAGCAGCTTCCTTTTGGGCTATGGCTACACCTTC. Translated: CASSFLLGYGYTF. Full variable domain (outside the CDR3, taken from reference TRBV5-5 and TRBJ1-2): DAGVTQSPTHLIKTRGQQVTLRCSPISGHKSVSWYQQVLGQGPQFIFQYYEKEERGRGNFPDRFSARQFPNYSSELNVNALLLGDSALYLCASSFLLGYGYTFGSGTRLTVV.

A remark on this clonotype: A much more abundant neighbour one base away suggests this may be a read error. The chain joins TRBV10-3 to TRBJ2-1; 9 positions match TRBD1. Germline values: CDR1 ENHRY, CDR2 SYGVKD. Germline trimming cut 2 bases from V and 8 bases from J; bases unmatched to any gene: 16. There are 18 residues in the CDR3. Here the CDR3 reads CAISEPSPYRGRLDEQFF. The CDR3 bases are TGTGCCATCAGTGAGCCCTCACCATACAGGGGGCGGCTTGATGAGCAGTTCTTC.

As regards this clonotype: This clone may be a read error of a much larger clone one base away. The chain links TRBV7-3 to TRBJ1-2, with 8 bases identical to TRBD1. J was trimmed by 3 bases and V by 3 bases; bases with no gene match: 0. This CDR3 comprises 13 residues. In germline, CDR1 is SGHTA, CDR2 FQGTGA. CDR3 nucleotides: TGTGCCAGCAGCTTGGACAGGGACTATGGCTACACCTTC. This translates into CASSLDRDYGYTF.

The chain carries TRBV9 and TRBJ1-3; the D is unclear. Germline V gene lookup returns CDR1 SGDLS and CDR2 YYNGEE. This CDR3 region has 17 residues. Trimming took off 0 bases at V and 1 base at J, with 14 bases between the two ends. CDR3 protein: CASSVAPSLGSGNTIYF. CDR3 coding DNA: TGTGCCAGCAGCGTAGCGCCGTCCCTGGGGTCTGGAAACACCATATATTTT.

The chain joins TRBV10-3 to TRBJ2-7; D is possibly TRBD1 (5 bases). The CDR3 is 11 residues long. Per the germline V gene, CDR1 is ENHRY and CDR2 is SYGVKD. Trimming stripped 3 bases from V and 6 bases from J, with 6 bases between. CDR3 loop: CAISDQGEQYF. CDR3 DNA sequence: TGTGCCATCAGTGACCAGGGCGAGCAGTACTTC.

This clonotype was seen just once. A clone one base away is much larger, so this may be a read error. The chain's CDR3 is CASKANHPQHF. The CDR3 region has the DNA TGTGCCAGCAAGGCCAATCATCCCCAGCATTTT. The chain has TRBV6-1 and TRBJ1-5; the D is unclear. Germline V lookup: CDR1 MNHNS, CDR2 SASEGT. The CDR3 length is 11 residues.

The chain is built from TRBV20-1 and TRBJ1-5; D might be TRBD1 (5 bases). The CDR3 extends over 15 amino acids. Looked up from germline, CDR1 is DFQATT and CDR2 is SNEGSKA (reference sequence). V was pared by 4 bases and J by 5 bases, with 18 bases between. The CDR3 DNA reads TGCAGTGCTAATTACCGACAGAGGCCCGATCAGCCCCAGCATTTT. The encoded protein is CSANYRQRPDQPQHF.